The 8 T cell receptor beta chains below come from one sample, sequenced in a study of blood T cells in healthy people across ages. The authors ran a second PCR of roughly 6 to 11 cycles using a sample-barcoded 5' primer and a J-beta primer mix. TCRdb reanalysed the 5' RACE reads using MiXCR and keeps one entry per CDR3 protein. The sample has about 780,000 distinct CDR3 sequences, around 50% seen once. The specimen sequenced was blood. Every receptor here comes from a man aged 80 or over in good health.

This clonotype has more than one count but fewer than ten. This chain links TRBV12-3 or TRBV12-4 with TRBJ2-7, with 10 bases fitting TRBD1. V shed 2 bases, J shed 3 bases, and the junction held 7 bases outside the gene matches. The CDR3 has 16 residues. CDR3 sequence reads: CASSLLGGQGHYEQYF. CDR3 nucleotides: TGTGCCAGCAGTTTACTTGGGGGACAGGGGCACTACGAGCAGTACTTC.

The rearrangement joins TRBV9 to TRBJ2-3; D possibly uses TRBD1 or TRBD2 (5 bases each). The germline V gene encodes CDR1 SGDLS and CDR2 YYNGEE. The CDR3 is 13 amino acids. Trimming stripped 3 bases from V and 4 bases from J, with 9 bases between. The CDR3 DNA follows: TGTGCCAGCAGCGCTTGGGGGTCAGATACGCAGTATTTT. This encodes CASSAWGSDTQYF.

A remark on this clonotype: One junction end disagrees with the germline gene, perhaps due to a read error. The V and J genes are TRBV5-1 and TRBJ2-3, with 8 bases aligning to TRBD2. The CDR3 extends over 16 amino acids. CDR1 and CDR2 from the germline V gene are SGHRS and YFSETQ. The CDR3 region has the DNA TGCGCCAGCAGCCGTTCTAGCGGGTTAAGCACAGATAGGCAGTATTTT. Translating gives CASSRSSGLSTDRQYF.

This clonotype turned up a few times. This chain links TRBV2 with TRBJ2-3, with TRBD1 as a possible D gene (5 bases). This CDR3 has 14 amino acids. Germline CDR1 SNHLY, CDR2 FYNNEI. The V end lost 4 bases, the J end lost 1 base, and 9 bases lay between the germline ends. CDR3 nucleotide sequence: TGTGCCAGCAGTGTTAGGGGCCGCACAGATACGCAGTATTTT. Amino acid sequence: CASSVRGRTDTQYF. The entire variable domain, with the rest obtained from reference TRBV2 and TRBJ2-3, is as follows: EPEVTQTPSHQVTQMGQEVILRCVPISNHLYFYWYRQILGQKVEFLVSFYNNEISEKSEIFDDQFSVERPDGSNFTLKIRSTKLEDSAMYFCASSVRGRTDTQYFGPGTRLTVL.

The chain links TRBV28 to TRBJ1-6; possible D gene TRBD1, 5 bases. The CDR3 contains 16 residues. Germline CDR1 and CDR2: MDHEN and SYDVKM. The CDR3 DNA reads as TGTGCGAGTCTCAATTCGGGGGACTCCTATAATTCACCCCTCCACTTT. Translation: CASLNSGDSYNSPLHF.

This clonotype was counted at least ten times. CDR3 loop: CAISESSGSYEQYF. CDR3 nucleotides: TGTGCCATCAGTGAGTCTAGCGGAAGTTACGAGCAGTACTTC. The rearrangement uses TRBV10-3 and TRBJ2-7, with TRBD2 as a possible D gene (6 bases). This CDR3 is built from 14 residues. Between the trimmed V and J ends, which lost 0 bases and 4 bases, there was a span of 10 bases. CDR1 is ENHRY, CDR2 SYGVKD, per germline.

The rearrangement links TRBV24-1 to TRBJ2-7; 10 bases align to TRBD2. The DNA matches TRBJ2-5 better at its end, which makes the J call doubtful. This CDR3 has 15 residues. CDR1 is KGHDR, CDR2 SFDVKD, per germline. The CDR3 is CATSRRTSGKETQYF. The CDR3 DNA follows: TGTGCCACCAGCCGAAGGACTAGCGGAAAAGAGACCCAGTACTTC.

A few counts support this clonotype. This chain joins TRBV12-3 or TRBV12-4 and TRBJ1-5; 10 bases match TRBD1. There are 17 residues in the CDR3. The J segment lost 4 bases and the V segment lost 1 base, leaving 7 bases of the junction unmatched. The CDR3 loop reads CASSLDGTGDRNQPQHF. DNA of the CDR3: TGTGCCAGCAGTTTAGATGGGACAGGGGATCGTAATCAGCCCCAGCATTTT.